Listed here is a single TCR beta chain. Its antigen is unknown. Assay used: immunoSEQ multiplex PCR; TCRdb lists only in-frame clones, some missing. Of about 110,000 clones detected, 82% appear once; the ten largest clones hold approximately 5%. Per germline, CDR1 SGHRS and CDR2 YFSETQ. The junction had 9 bases not matched to a gene; V was cut back by 4 bases and J by 2 bases. The CDR3 consists of 15 residues. The data belong to a study of T cell responses to AZD1222 COVID-19 vaccine. Study results and caveats: White British ancestry dominated among donors, who included more females, and clonal diversity was possibly underestimated. Just a handful of people given AZD1222 tested seropositive at baseline. With two AZD1222 doses given, Spike-specific TCR breadth and depth both rose. Researchers report vaccine-associated CD4 TCRs spanning spike, with dominance at 160-218 and 743-854.

This specimen consisted of peripheral blood, obtained on day 0 of AZD1222 vaccination. This TCR came from an adult in good health. The chain combines TRBV5-1 with TRBJ2-7, with TRBD2 matching over 7 bases. The CDR3 nucleotides are TGCGCCAGCAGCCCGGGCGGGGGAGGGACCTACGAGCAGTACTTC. Amino acids: CASSPGGGGTYEQYF.